One and the same sample provided the 30 T cell receptor beta chains below, sequenced in a study of blood T cell dynamics during melanoma immunotherapy (dated by TCRdb to between 2020 and 2021). The library relied on the immunoSEQ multiplex PCR assay. In TCRdb, the immuneACCESS table is reduced to in-frame sequences with V and J assigned. These tables do not hold every clone; where another copy was compared, an unresolved V gene accounts for under half, and the others remain unexplained. The table for this sample lists 15,000 or so clones; more than 85% of them were counted only once. Clones ranked in the top ten supply 0.7% to 0.95% of the sample. The time point label, as the study defines it: week 3, after first cycle of checkpoint inhibitor. The specimen comprised blood, sampled from a patient treated with checkpoint blockade. All receptors derive from a human donor with melanoma.

The V gene is TRBV2, the J gene TRBJ2-2; D unresolved. CDR3 length: 15 residues. The germline V gene encodes CDR1 SNHLY and CDR2 FYNNEI. The V end lost 8 bases, the J end lost 6 bases, and 19 bases lay between the germline ends. The CDR3 nucleotides read TGTGCCAGCTCTGCCAGTGCGGTCGCCGCCGGGGAGCTGTTTTTT. This sequence encodes CASSASAVAAGELFF.

V usage is TRBV6-6 and J usage is TRBJ2-1, with unresolved D. In germline, CDR1 is MNHNY, CDR2 SVGAGI (reference sequence). The CDR3 is 14 amino acids. V was clipped by 0 bases and J by 3 bases, with 6 bases between them. The CDR3 here is CASSYSSNYNEQFF. The CDR3 DNA is TGTGCCAGCAGTTACTCGTCCAACTACAATGAGCAGTTCTTC.

This chain connects TRBV9 to TRBJ1-3; D unresolved. Germline values: CDR1 SGDLS, CDR2 YYNGEE. The CDR3 totals 16 residues. With 3 bases removed from V and 2 bases from J, the gap between germline ends came to 15 bases. The CDR3 loop reads CASSADGVGTGNTIYF. CDR3 sequence (DNA): TGTGCCAGCAGCGCTGATGGTGTGGGCACTGGAAACACCATATATTTT.

This chain joins TRBV10-2 and TRBJ1-1, with D hard to call. CDR3 size: 12 residues. CDR1 and CDR2 from the germline V gene are WSHSY and SAAADI. V dropped 6 bases and J dropped 1 base, with 6 bases sitting between them. The CDR3 protein is CASRRQNTEAFF. The CDR3, as DNA: TGCGCCAGCAGGAGGCAGAACACTGAAGCTTTCTTT.

The chain carries TRBV10-3 and TRBJ2-1; 8 nucleotides match TRBD2. CDR3 length: 15 amino acids. J was trimmed by 2 bases and V by 6 bases; bases with no gene match: 6. Germline V gene sequence: CDR1 ENHRY, CDR2 SYGVKD. The CDR3 protein is CAIRDSGTTYNEQFF. In DNA form, the CDR3 reads TGTGCCATCAGGGATAGCGGGACCACCTACAATGAGCAGTTCTTC.

The chain has TRBV5-1 and TRBJ1-1, with 8 bases lining up with TRBD1. This CDR3 is 13 amino acids long. CDR1 is SGHRS, CDR2 YFSETQ, per germline. V shed 4 bases, J shed 7 bases, and the junction held 6 bases outside the gene matches. The CDR3 here is CASSPGQGSEAFF. DNA of the CDR3: TGCGCCAGCAGCCCAGGACAGGGCAGTGAAGCTTTCTTT.

The chain combines TRBV7-9 with TRBJ2-1; the D is unclear. The germline V gene has CDR1 SEHNR and CDR2 FQNEAQ (reference sequence). There are 11 residues in the CDR3. V lost 9 bases to trimming and J lost 8 bases, with 11 bases between them. Here the CDR3 DNA reads TGTGCCAGTCAGGCTACCGATGAGCAGTTCTTC. Protein product: CASQATDEQFF.

This chain joins TRBV6-1 and TRBJ1-1, with D perhaps TRBD1 (6 bases). This CDR3 has 16 amino acids. The ends were cut back, 4 bases at V and 5 bases at J, with 20 bases in the middle. CDR1 is MNHNS, CDR2 SASEGT, per germline. The CDR3 sequence is CASSAMGWYGTTEAFF. CDR3 DNA: TGTGCCAGCAGTGCTATGGGATGGTACGGGACAACTGAAGCTTTCTTT.

This chain's CDR3 is CASSEASTGRDGYTF. The CDR3 DNA sequence: TGTGCCAGTAGTGAGGCCTCGACAGGCCGGGATGGCTACACCTTC. The rearrangement uses TRBV19 and TRBJ1-2, with D possibly matching TRBD1 (6 bases). V gave up 5 bases and J gave up 6 bases, with 19 bases separating them. The CDR3 extends over 15 amino acids. Germline CDR1 reads LNHDA; CDR2 reads SQIVND (reference sequence).

The chain uses TRBV5-6 and TRBJ1-5; no definite D call. Germline V gene sequence: CDR1 SGHDT, CDR2 YYEEEE. The length of the CDR3 is 14 residues. V was pared by 1 base and J by 5 bases, with 10 bases between. The CDR3 DNA reads TGTGCCAGCAGCTTGAGGCTGGGTTATCAGCCCCAGCATTTT. Amino acids: CASSLRLGYQPQHF.

The CDR3 coding sequence is TGTGCCAGCAAAACGGGCCCATCCTACGAGCAGTACTTC. Translated: CASKTGPSYEQYF. V usage is TRBV6-5 and J usage is TRBJ2-5; D is ambiguous. The J call may be mistaken, given a closer DNA end match to TRBJ2-7. This CDR3 has 13 amino acids. Germline V lookup: CDR1 MNHEY, CDR2 SVGAGI.

The gene calls are TRBV28 and TRBJ1-1; D may be TRBD1 (5 bases). This CDR3 is built from 14 residues. Trimming stripped 2 bases from V and 1 base from J, with 8 bases between. Germline V gene data show CDR1 as MDHEN and CDR2 as SYDVKM. The CDR3 loop reads CASSLQGPNTEAFF. CDR3 sequence (DNA): TGTGCCAGCAGTTTACAGGGACCGAACACTGAAGCTTTCTTT.

The rearrangement joins TRBV5-1 to TRBJ1-2; TRBD1 might be the D (5 bases). Between the trimmed V and J ends, which lost 4 bases and 3 bases, there was a span of 13 bases. Per the germline V gene, CDR1 is SGHRS and CDR2 is YFSETQ. The CDR3 contains 14 residues. The CDR3 sequence: CASSGAGGDYGYTF. The CDR3 region has the DNA TGCGCCAGCAGCGGGGCGGGAGGTGACTATGGCTACACCTTC.

This sequence joins TRBV7-9 and TRBJ1-1; 8 nucleotides align to TRBD1. Germline trimming cut 5 bases from V and 0 bases from J; bases unmatched to any gene: 2. The CDR3 loop spans 14 amino acids. In germline, CDR1 is SEHNR, CDR2 FQNEAQ (reference sequence). The CDR3 DNA is TGTGCCAGCAGCCGGACAGGGATGAACACTGAAGCTTTCTTT. It encodes CASSRTGMNTEAFF. Filled out from reference TRBV7-9 and TRBJ1-1, the complete variable domain reads DTGVSQNPRHKITKRGQNVTFRCDPISEHNRLYWYRQTLGQGPEFLTYFQNEAQLEKSRLLSDRFSAERPKGSFSTLEIQRTEQGDSAMYLCASSRTGMNTEAFFGQGTRLTVV.

The V and J genes are TRBV30 and TRBJ1-5; D possibly corresponds to TRBD1 (5 bases). Trimming shortened V by 2 bases and J by 3 bases, and 8 bases separated the two germline ends. CDR3 length: 13 residues. From germline, CDR1 is GTSNPN and CDR2 SVGIG (reference sequence). The CDR3: CAWSTGANQPQHF. In DNA form, the CDR3 reads TGTGCCTGGAGTACTGGGGCCAATCAGCCCCAGCATTTT.

The chain is built from TRBV6-1 and TRBJ1-1; D is undetermined. In germline, CDR1 is MNHNS, CDR2 SASEGT. This CDR3 is 14 amino acids long. V lost 1 base and J 0 bases, leaving 6 bases between the germline ends. The CDR3 reads CASSEETVNTEAFF. The CDR3 DNA reads TGTGCCAGCAGTGAAGAGACGGTGAACACTGAAGCTTTCTTT.

The genes are TRBV9 and TRBJ1-3; TRBD1 might be the D (5 bases). The CDR3 covers 15 residues. In germline, CDR1 is SGDLS, CDR2 YYNGEE. The V end lost 1 base, the J end lost 2 bases, and 10 bases lay between the germline ends. CDR3 in amino acids: CASSVRGSAGNTIYF. The CDR3, as DNA: TGTGCCAGCAGCGTACGGGGGTCCGCTGGAAACACCATATATTTT.

This rearrangement joins TRBV19 to TRBJ1-1; D gene uncertain. CDR1 LNHDA and CDR2 SQIVND come from the germline V gene (reference sequence). The CDR3 runs to 15 residues. Trimming shortened V by 7 bases and J by 1 base, and 16 bases separated the two germline ends. The CDR3 is CASTREGKGNTEAFF. CDR3 bases: TGTGCCAGTACCCGGGAGGGTAAGGGGAACACTGAAGCTTTCTTT.

The chain links TRBV20-1 to TRBJ1-1; no clear D gene. The length of the CDR3 is 11 residues. Germline V lookup: CDR1 DFQATT, CDR2 SNEGSKA (reference sequence). V was pared by 0 bases and J by 6 bases, with 5 bases between. DNA for the CDR3: TGCAGTGCTAGAGATTTCCCTGAAGCTTTCTTT. Protein sequence: CSARDFPEAFF.

This chain connects TRBV5-6 to TRBJ1-6; possible D gene TRBD1, 6 bases. V was trimmed by 2 bases and J by 6 bases, leaving 9 bases between them. From germline, CDR1 is SGHDT and CDR2 YYEEEE. The CDR3 sequence is 14 residues long. CDR3 nucleotide sequence: TGTGCCAGCAGCTTACAGGGAGGTAATTCACCCCTCCACTTT. Residues: CASSLQGGNSPLHF.

V and J are TRBV19 and TRBJ2-3, with D perhaps matching TRBD2 (5 bases). Trimming pared 6 bases from V and 2 bases from J, leaving 6 bases between. From germline, CDR1 is LNHDA and CDR2 SQIVND (reference sequence). The CDR3 sequence is 12 residues long. The CDR3 DNA follows: TGTGCCAGTAGCGACTACACAGATACGCAGTATTTT. Amino acids: CASSDYTDTQYF.

J is TRBJ1-6 and V is TRBV6-4, with D hard to call. The germline V gene encodes CDR1 MRHNA and CDR2 SNTAGT. The length of the CDR3 is 13 residues. With 4 bases removed from V and 0 bases from J, the gap between germline ends came to 1 base. CDR3 loop: CASSVSYNSPLHF. In nucleotides, the CDR3 is TGTGCCAGCAGTGTCTCCTATAATTCACCCCTCCACTTT.

The chain carries TRBV18 and TRBJ1-2; no clear D. Germline CDR1 reads KGHSH; CDR2 reads LQKENI. Trimming removed 2 bases at V and 7 bases at J, with 8 bases between. The CDR3 sequence is 12 residues long. The CDR3 DNA reads TGTGCCAGCTCACCAAGTGTTAGTGGCTACACCTTC. It encodes CASSPSVSGYTF.

Worth noting for this clone: Distinct nucleotide sequences in the sample also encode this CDR3. The rearrangement links TRBV19 to TRBJ1-2; D is ambiguous. The CDR3 runs 12 residues. Germline V gene sequence: CDR1 LNHDA, CDR2 SQIVND (reference sequence). Trimming stripped 3 bases from V and 4 bases from J, with 6 bases between. CDR3 coding DNA: TGTGCCAGTAGTATCTCGGTCTATGGCTACACCTTC. As protein: CASSISVYGYTF.

V gene TRBV7-2 combines with J gene TRBJ2-5, with D perhaps TRBD2 (5 bases). From germline, CDR1 is SGHTA and CDR2 FQGNSA. The CDR3 runs 17 residues. V gave up 1 base and J gave up 2 bases, with 17 bases separating them. For the CDR3, the DNA is TGTGCCAGCAGCTTAGTACGGTCGGCGGGCGAACAAGAGACCCAGTACTTC. Translated: CASSLVRSAGEQETQYF.

For this clone: Mismatch with germline at one junction end may stem from a read error. The rearrangement uses TRBV2 and TRBJ2-2; the D is unclear. This CDR3 spans 14 amino acids. From germline, CDR1 is SNHLY and CDR2 FYNNEI. The chain's CDR3 is CASSEDQAVGELFF. CDR3 nucleotides: TGTGCCAGCAGCGAAGACCAGGCCGTCGGGGAGCTGTTTTTT.

This clone was seen once. The chain employs TRBV14 and TRBJ2-5; D is perhaps TRBD1 (5 bases). The CDR3 spans 15 residues. Between the trimmed V and J ends, which lost 2 bases and 1 base, there was a span of 11 bases. Germline lookup yields CDR1 SGHDN and CDR2 FVKESK. The DNA of the CDR3 is TGTGCCAGCAGCCAACCAGACAGAATCCAAGAGACCCAGTACTTC. This sequence encodes CASSQPDRIQETQYF.

This clone was seen just once. The rearrangement uses TRBV19 and TRBJ2-5, with TRBD2 matching 9 bases. CDR3 length: 13 residues. The germline CDR1 and CDR2 sequences are LNHDA and SQIVND (reference sequence). With 7 bases clipped from V and 5 bases from J, the junction kept 5 bases outside the gene matches. CDR3 in amino acids: CASISSGSETQYF. The CDR3 DNA reads as TGTGCCAGTATAAGTAGCGGGAGTGAGACCCAGTACTTC. The variable domain in full, with the rest retrieved from reference TRBV19 and TRBJ2-5, is DGGITQSPKYLFRKEGQNVTLSCEQNLNHDAMYWYRQDPGQGLRLIYYSQIVNDFQKGDIAEGYSVSREKKESFPLTVTSAQKNPTAFYLCASISSGSETQYFGPGTRLLVL.

The chain uses TRBV30 and TRBJ1-6, with D hard to call. The V end lost 8 bases, the J end lost 0 bases, and 17 bases lay between the germline ends. Germline loops: CDR1 GTSNPN, CDR2 SVGIG (reference sequence). The length of the CDR3 is 16 residues. The CDR3 loop reads CAGRTVESSYNSPLHF. The CDR3 DNA reads TGTGCCGGGCGGACTGTCGAAAGCTCCTATAATTCACCCCTCCACTTT.

CDR3 in DNA: TGTGCCAGCAGCTTAGAGGTAGTAGAGACCCAGTACTTC. Amino acid sequence: CASSLEVVETQYF. The V call is TRBV7-9, the J call TRBJ2-5; D gene unclear. Trimming removed 1 base at V and 4 bases at J, with 7 bases between. The CDR3 is made up of 13 amino acids. The germline CDR1 and CDR2 sequences are SEHNR and FQNEAQ (reference sequence).